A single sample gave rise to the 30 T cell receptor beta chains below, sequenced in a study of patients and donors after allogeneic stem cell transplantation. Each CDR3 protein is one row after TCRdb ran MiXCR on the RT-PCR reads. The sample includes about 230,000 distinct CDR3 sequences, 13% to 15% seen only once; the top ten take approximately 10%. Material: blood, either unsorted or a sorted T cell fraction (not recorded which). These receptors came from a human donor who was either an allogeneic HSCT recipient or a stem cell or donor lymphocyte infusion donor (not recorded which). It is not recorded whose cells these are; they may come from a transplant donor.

DNA for the CDR3: TGTGCCAGCAGTGAACTATACGAGCAGTACTTC. Amino acid sequence: CASSELYEQYF. The chain has TRBV2 and TRBJ2-7; no clear D. The CDR3 has 11 amino acids. The germline V gene encodes CDR1 SNHLY and CDR2 FYNNEI. V gave up 2 bases and J gave up 4 bases, with 3 bases separating them.

The CDR3 here is CASSSDRGKGQPQHF. The CDR3 DNA sequence: TGTGCCAGTAGTTCGGACAGGGGTAAGGGACAGCCCCAGCATTTT. The chain recombines TRBV19 with TRBJ1-5; 9 positions agree with TRBD1. Germline V gene data show CDR1 as LNHDA and CDR2 as SQIVND (reference sequence). This CDR3 contains 15 residues. Trimming removed 5 bases from V and 7 bases from J; junction bases left unmatched: 9.

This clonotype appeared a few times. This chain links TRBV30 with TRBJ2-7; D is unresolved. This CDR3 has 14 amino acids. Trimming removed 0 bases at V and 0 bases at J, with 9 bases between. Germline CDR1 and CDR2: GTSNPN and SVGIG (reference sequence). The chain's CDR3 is CAWSVLSISYEQYF. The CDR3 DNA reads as TGTGCCTGGAGTGTACTCTCAATCTCCTACGAGCAGTACTTC. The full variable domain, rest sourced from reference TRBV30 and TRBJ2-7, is SQTIHQWPATLVQPVGSPLSLECTVEGTSNPNLYWYRQAAGRGLQLLFYSVGIGQISSEVPQNLSASRPQDRQFILSSKKLLLSDSGFYLCAWSVLSISYEQYFGPGTRLTVT.

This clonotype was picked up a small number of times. The DNA for the CDR3 is TGTGCCAGCAGTTTTGGTCAGCCCCAGCATTTT. Protein: CASSFGQPQHF. V and J are TRBV12-3 or TRBV12-4 and TRBJ1-5; D uncertain. The V and J ends lost 3 bases and 6 bases respectively, with 3 bases between them. The CDR3 contains 11 residues.

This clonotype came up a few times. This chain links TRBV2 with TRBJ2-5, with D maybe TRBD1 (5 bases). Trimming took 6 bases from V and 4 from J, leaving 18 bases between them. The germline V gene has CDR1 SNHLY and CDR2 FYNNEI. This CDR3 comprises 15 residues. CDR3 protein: CASSDATTRGETQYF. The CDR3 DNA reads TGTGCCAGCAGCGACGCCACGACAAGGGGAGAGACCCAGTACTTC.

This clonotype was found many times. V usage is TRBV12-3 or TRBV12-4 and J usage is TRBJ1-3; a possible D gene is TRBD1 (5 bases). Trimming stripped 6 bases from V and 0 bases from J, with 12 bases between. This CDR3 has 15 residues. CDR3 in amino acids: CASSPGGNSGNTIYF. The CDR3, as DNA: TGTGCCAGCAGCCCTGGGGGGAACTCTGGAAACACCATATATTTT.

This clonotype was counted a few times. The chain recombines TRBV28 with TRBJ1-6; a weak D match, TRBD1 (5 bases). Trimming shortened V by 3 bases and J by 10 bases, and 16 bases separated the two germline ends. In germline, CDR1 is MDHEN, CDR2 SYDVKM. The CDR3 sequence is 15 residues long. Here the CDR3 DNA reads TGTGCCAGCAGTTTCCCCCTTCCAGGGAACTCACCCCTCCACTTT. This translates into CASSFPLPGNSPLHF.

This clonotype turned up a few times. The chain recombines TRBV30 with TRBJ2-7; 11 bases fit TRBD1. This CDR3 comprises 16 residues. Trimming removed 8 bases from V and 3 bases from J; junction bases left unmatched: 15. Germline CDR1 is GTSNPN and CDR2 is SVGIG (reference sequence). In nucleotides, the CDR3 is TGTGCCGGTAAATTTCCCCGGGACAGGGGGTACTACGAGCAGTACTTC. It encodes CAGKFPRDRGYYEQYF.

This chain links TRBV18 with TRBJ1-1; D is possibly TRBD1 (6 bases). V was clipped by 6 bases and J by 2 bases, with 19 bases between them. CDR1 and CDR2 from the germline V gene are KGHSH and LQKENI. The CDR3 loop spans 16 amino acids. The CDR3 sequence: CASSYRVQALNTEAFF. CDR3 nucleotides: TGTGCCAGCTCTTACAGGGTTCAGGCTCTCAACACTGAAGCTTTCTTT.

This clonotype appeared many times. The CDR3 spells CASSQTGGSSGNTIYF. CDR3 bases: TGTGCCAGCAGCCAGACCGGGGGGAGCTCTGGAAACACCATATATTTT. The rearrangement joins TRBV14 to TRBJ1-3; weak D call: TRBD1 (5 bases). Trimming took 3 bases from V and 0 from J, leaving 12 bases between them. CDR1 is SGHDN, CDR2 FVKESK, per germline. The CDR3 totals 16 residues. The entire variable domain, with the rest obtained from reference TRBV14 and TRBJ1-3, is as follows: EAGVTQFPSHSVIEKGQTVTLRCDPISGHDNLYWYRRVMGKEIKFLLHFVKESKQDESGMPNNRFLAERTGGTYSTLKVQPAELEDSGVYFCASSQTGGSSGNTIYFGEGSWLTVV.

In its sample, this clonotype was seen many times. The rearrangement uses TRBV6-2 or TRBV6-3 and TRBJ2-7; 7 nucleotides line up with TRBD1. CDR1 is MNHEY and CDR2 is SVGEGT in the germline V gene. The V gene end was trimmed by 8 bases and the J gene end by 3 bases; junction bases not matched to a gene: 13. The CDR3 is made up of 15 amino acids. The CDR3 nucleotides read TGTGCCAGCCTCGACGGGCAGGGGGTATTCTACGAGCAGTACTTC. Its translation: CASLDGQGVFYEQYF.

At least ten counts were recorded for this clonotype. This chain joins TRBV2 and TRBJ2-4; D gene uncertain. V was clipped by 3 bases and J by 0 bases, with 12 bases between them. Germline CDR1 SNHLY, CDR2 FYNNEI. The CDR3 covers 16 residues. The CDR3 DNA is TGTGCCAGCAGTGATTTTTGGCTAGGAGCCAAAAACATTCAGTACTTC. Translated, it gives CASSDFWLGAKNIQYF.

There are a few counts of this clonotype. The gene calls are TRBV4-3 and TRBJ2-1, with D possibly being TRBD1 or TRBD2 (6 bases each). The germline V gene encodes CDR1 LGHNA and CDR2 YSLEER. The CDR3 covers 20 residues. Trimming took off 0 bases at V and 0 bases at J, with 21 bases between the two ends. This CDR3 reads CASSQDHRWGASSSYNEQFF. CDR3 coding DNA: TGCGCCAGCAGCCAAGATCATAGGTGGGGGGCATCCAGCTCCTACAATGAGCAGTTCTTC.

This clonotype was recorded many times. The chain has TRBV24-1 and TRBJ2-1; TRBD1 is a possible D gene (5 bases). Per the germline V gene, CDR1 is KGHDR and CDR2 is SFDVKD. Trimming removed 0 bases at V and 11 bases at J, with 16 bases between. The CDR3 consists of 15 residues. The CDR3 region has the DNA TGTGCCACCAGTGATTTGGTAGGTATCAGGGTTAAGCAGTTCTTC. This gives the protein CATSDLVGIRVKQFF.

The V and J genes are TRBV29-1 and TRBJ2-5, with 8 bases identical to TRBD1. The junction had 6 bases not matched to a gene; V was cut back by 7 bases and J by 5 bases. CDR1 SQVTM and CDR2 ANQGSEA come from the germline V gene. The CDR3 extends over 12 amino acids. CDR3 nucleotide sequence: TGCAGCGCGACAGGGGCGGGGGAGACCCAGTACTTC. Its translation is CSATGAGETQYF.

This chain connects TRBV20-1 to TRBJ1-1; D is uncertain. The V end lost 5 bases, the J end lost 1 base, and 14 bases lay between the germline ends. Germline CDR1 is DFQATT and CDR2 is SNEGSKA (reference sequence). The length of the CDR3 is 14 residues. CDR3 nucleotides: TGCAGTGCTCAAGGGTGGGGAGCGAACACTGAAGCTTTCTTT. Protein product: CSAQGWGANTEAFF.

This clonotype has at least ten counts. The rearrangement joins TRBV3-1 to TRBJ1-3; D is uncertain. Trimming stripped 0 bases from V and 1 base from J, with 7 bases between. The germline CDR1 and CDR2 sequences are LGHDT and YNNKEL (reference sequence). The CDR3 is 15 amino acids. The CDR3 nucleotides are TGTGCCAGCAGCCAAGAGACCCTTTCTGGAAACACCATATATTTT. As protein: CASSQETLSGNTIYF.

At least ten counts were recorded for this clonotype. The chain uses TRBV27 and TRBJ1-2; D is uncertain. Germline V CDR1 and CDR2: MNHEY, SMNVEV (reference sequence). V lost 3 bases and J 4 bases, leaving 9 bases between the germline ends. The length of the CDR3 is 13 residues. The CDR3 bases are TGTGCCAGCAGTTTCCGGGGTGCCTATGGCTACACCTTC. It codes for CASSFRGAYGYTF.

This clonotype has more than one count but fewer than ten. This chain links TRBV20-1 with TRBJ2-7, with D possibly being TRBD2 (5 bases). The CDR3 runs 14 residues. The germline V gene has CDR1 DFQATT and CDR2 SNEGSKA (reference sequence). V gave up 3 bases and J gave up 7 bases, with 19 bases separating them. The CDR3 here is CSASPLNGSGEQYF. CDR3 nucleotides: TGCAGTGCTAGCCCGCTGAACGGTTCGGGGGAGCAGTACTTC.

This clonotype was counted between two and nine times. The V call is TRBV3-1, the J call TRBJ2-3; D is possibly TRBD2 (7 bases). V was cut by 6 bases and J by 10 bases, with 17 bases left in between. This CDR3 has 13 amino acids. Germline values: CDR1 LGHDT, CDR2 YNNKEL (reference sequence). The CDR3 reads CASSRGEGGSQYF. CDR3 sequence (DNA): TGTGCCAGCAGTCGTGGGGAGGGGGGCTCGCAGTATTTT.

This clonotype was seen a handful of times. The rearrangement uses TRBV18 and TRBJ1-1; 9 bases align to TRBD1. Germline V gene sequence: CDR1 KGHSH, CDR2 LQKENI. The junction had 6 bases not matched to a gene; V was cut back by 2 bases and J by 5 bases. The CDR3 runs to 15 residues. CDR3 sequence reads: CASSPLTGGGTEAFF. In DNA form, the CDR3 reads TGTGCCAGCTCACCATTGACAGGGGGAGGGACTGAAGCTTTCTTT.

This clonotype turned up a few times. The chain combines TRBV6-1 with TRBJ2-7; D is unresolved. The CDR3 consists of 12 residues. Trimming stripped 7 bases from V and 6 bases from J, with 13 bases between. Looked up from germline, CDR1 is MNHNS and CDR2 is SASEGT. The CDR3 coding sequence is TGTGCCAGCACCCAATTCCGAAGCGAGCAGTACTTC. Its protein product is CASTQFRSEQYF.

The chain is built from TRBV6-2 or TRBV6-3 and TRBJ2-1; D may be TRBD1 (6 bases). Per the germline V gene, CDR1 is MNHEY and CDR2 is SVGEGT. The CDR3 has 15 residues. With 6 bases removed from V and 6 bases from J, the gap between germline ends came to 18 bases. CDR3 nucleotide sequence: TGTGCCAGCAGAGAAAAAGGTCTGGGGGCCAATGAGCAGTTCTTC. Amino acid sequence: CASREKGLGANEQFF.

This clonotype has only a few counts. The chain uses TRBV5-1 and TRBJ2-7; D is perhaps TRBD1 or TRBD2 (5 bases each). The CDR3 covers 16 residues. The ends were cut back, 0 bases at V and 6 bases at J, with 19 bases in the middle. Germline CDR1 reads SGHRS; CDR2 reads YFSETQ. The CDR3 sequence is CASSLGGILEGSEQYF. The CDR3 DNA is TGCGCCAGCAGCTTGGGGGGGATACTTGAGGGGAGCGAGCAGTACTTC.

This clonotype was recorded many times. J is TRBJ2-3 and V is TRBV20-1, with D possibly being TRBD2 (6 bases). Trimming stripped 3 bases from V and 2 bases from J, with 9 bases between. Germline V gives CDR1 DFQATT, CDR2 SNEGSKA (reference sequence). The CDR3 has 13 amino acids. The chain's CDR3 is CSAREGFTDTQYF. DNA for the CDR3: TGCAGTGCTAGGGAGGGATTCACAGATACGCAGTATTTT.

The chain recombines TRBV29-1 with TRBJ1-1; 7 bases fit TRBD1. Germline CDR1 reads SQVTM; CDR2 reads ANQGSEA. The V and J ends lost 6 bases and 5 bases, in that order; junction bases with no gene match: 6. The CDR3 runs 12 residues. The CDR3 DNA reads TGCAGCGTAGCCCAGGGGGGGACTGAAGCTTTCTTT. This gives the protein CSVAQGGTEAFF. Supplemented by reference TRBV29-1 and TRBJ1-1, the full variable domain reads SAVISQKPSRDICQRGTSLTIQCQVDSQVTMMFWYRQQPGQSLTLIATANQGSEATYESGFVIDKFPISRPNLTFSTLTVSNMSPEDSSIYLCSVAQGGTEAFFGQGTRLTVV.

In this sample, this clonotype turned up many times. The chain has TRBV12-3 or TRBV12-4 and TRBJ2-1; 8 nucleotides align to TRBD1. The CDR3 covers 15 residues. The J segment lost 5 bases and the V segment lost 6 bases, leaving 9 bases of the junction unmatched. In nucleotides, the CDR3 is TGTGCCAGCAGACAGACAGGGGTGTTTAACAATGAGCAGTTCTTC. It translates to CASRQTGVFNNEQFF.

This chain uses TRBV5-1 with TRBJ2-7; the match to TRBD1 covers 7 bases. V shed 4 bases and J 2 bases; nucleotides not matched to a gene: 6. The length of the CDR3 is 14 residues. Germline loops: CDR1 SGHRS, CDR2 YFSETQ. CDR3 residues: CASSKTGQTYEQYF. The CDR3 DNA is TGCGCCAGCAGCAAGACAGGGCAGACCTACGAGCAGTACTTC. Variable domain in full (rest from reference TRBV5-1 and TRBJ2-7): KAGVTQTPRYLIKTRGQQVTLSCSPISGHRSVSWYQQTPGQGLQFLFEYFSETQRNKGNFPGRFSGRQFSNSRSEMNVSTLELGDSALYLCASSKTGQTYEQYFGPGTRLTVT.

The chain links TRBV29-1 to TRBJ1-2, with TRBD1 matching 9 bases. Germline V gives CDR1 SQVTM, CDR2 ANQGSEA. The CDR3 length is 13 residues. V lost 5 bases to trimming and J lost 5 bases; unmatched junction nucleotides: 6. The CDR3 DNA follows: TGCAGCGTTCCCGGGACAGGGTTATATGGCTACACCTTC. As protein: CSVPGTGLYGYTF.

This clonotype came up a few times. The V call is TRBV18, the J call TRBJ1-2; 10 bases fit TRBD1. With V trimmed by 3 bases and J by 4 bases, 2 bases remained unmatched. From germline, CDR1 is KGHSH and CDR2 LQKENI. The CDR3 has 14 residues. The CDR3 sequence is CASSPGTGAYGYTF. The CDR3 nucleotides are TGTGCCAGCTCACCTGGGACAGGGGCCTATGGCTACACCTTC.